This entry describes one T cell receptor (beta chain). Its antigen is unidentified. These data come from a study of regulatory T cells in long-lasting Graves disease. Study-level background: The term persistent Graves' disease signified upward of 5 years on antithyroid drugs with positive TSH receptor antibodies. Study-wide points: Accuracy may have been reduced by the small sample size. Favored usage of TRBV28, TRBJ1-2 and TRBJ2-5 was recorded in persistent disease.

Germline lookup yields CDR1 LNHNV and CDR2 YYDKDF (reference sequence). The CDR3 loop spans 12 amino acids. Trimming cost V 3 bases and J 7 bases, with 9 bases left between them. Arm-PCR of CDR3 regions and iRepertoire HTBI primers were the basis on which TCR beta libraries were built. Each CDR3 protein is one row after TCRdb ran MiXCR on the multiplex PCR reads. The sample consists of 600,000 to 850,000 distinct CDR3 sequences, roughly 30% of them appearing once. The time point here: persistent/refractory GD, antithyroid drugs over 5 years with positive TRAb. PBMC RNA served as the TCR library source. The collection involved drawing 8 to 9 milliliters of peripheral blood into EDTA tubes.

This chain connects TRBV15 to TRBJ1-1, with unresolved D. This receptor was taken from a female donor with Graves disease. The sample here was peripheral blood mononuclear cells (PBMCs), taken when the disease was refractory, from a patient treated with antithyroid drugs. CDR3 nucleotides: TGTGCCACCAGCAGGAGAGGGCTTGAAGCTTTCTTT. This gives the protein CATSRRGLEAFF.